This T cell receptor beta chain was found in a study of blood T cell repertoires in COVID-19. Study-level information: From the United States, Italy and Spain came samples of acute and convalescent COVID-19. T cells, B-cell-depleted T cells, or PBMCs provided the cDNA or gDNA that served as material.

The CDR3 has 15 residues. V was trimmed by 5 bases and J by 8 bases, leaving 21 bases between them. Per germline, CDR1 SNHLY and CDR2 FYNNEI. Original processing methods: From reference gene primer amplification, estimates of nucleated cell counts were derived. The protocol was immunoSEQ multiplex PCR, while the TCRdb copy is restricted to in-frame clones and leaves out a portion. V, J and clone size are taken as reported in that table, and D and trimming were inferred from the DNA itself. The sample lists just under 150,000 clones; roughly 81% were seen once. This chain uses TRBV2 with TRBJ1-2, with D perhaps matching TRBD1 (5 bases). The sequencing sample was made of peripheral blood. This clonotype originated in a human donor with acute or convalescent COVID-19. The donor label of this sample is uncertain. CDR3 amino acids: CASSPRGYREGGYTF. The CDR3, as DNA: TGTGCCAGCAGTCCAAGGGGCTATAGGGAGGGCGGCTACACCTTC. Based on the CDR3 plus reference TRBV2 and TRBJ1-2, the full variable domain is EPEVTQTPSHQVTQMGQEVILRCVPISNHLYFYWYRQILGQKVEFLVSFYNNEISEKSEIFDDQFSVERPDGSNFTLKIRSTKLEDSAMYFCASSPRGYREGGYTFGSGTRLTVV.